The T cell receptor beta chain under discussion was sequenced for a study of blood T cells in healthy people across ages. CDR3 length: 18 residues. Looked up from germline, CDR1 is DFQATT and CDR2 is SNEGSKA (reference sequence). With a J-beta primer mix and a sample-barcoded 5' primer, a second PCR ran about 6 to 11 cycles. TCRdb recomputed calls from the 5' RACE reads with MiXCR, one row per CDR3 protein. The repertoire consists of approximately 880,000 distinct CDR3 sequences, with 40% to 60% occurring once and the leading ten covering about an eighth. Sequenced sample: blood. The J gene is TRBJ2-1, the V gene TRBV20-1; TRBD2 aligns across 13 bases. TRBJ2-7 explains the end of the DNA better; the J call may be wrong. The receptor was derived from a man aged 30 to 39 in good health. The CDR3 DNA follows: TGCAGTGCTAGAGTCTCTTCCGGGACTAGCGGGGTCTACAATGAGCAGTACTTC. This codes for CSARVSSGTSGVYNEQYF.